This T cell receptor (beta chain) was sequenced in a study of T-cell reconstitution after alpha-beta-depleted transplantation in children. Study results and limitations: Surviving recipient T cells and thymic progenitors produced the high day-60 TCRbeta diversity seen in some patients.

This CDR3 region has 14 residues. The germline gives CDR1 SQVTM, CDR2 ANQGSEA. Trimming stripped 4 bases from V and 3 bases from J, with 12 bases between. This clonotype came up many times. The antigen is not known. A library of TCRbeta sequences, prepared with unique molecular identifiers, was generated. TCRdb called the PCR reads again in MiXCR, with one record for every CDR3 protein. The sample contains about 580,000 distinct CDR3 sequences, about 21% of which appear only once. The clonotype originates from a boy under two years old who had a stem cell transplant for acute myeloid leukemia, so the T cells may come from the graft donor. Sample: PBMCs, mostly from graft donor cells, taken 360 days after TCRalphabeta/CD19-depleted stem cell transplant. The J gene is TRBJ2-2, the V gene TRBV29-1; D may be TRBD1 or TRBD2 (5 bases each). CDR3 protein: CSVGRDRDTGELFF. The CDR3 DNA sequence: TGCAGCGTTGGAAGGGACCGGGACACCGGGGAGCTGTTTTTT.